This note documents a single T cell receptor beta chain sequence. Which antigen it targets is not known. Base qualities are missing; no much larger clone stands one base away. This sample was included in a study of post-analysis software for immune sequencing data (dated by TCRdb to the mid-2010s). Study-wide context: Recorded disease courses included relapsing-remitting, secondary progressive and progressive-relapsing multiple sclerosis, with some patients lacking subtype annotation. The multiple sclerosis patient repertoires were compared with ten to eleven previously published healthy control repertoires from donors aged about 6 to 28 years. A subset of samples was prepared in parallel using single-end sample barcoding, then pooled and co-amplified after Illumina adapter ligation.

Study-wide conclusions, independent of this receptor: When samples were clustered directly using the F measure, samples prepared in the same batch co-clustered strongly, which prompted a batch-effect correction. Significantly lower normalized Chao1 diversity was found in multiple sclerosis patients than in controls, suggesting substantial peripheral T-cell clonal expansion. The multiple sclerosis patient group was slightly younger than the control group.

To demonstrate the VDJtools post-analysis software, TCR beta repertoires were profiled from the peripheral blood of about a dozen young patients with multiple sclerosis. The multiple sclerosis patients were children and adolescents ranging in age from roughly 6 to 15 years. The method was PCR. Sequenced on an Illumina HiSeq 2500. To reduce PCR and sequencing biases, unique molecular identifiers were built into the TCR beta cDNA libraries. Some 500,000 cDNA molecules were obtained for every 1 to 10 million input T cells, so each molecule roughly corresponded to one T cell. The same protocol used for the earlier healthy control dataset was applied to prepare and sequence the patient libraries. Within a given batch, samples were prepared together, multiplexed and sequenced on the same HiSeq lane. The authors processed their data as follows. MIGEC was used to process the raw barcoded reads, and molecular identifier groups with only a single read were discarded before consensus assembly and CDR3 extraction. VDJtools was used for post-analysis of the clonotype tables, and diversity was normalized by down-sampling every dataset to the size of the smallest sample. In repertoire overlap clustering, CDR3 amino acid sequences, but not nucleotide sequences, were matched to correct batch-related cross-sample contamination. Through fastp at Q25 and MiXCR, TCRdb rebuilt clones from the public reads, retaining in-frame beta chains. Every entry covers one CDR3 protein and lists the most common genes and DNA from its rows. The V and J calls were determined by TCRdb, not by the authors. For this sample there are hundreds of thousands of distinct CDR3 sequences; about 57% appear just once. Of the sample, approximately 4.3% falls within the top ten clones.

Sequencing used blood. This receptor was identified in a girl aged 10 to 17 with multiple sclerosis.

The nucleotide sequence is TGCGCCAGCAGCTTGGACGGGGGCGGATCCTATAATTCACCCCTCCACTTT. This translates into CASSLDGGGSYNSPLHF. The V and J genes are TRBV5-1 and TRBJ1-6, with a tentative D gene TRBD1 over 6 matching bases. V is reduced by 0 bases and J by 1 base, leaving a spacing of 11 bases between them. Including cysteine and phenylalanine, the CDR3 has 17 amino acids. Solely the CDR3 DNA is kept, with 51 bases framed from the first base. CDR1 SGHRS and CDR2 YFSETQ are derived from the germline V gene.